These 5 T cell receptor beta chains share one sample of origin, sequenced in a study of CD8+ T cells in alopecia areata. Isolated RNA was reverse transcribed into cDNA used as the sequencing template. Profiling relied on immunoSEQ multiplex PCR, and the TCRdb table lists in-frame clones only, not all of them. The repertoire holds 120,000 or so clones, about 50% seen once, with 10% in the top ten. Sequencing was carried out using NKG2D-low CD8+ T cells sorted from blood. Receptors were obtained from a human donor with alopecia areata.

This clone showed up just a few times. CDR3 bases: TGCAGCGTCGAAACTAGCGGACTCTACAATGAGCAGTTCTTC. Amino acid sequence: CSVETSGLYNEQFF. The J gene is TRBJ2-1, the V gene TRBV29-1, with 8 bases matching TRBD2. Germline V lookup: CDR1 SQVTM, CDR2 ANQGSEA. The CDR3 is made up of 14 amino acids. The junction had 7 bases not matched to a gene; V was cut back by 6 bases and J by 3 bases.

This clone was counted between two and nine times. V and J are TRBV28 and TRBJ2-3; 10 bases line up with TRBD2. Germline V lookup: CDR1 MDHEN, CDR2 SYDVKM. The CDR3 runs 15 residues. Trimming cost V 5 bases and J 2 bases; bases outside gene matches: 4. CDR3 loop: CASSRTSGTTDTQYF. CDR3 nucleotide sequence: TGTGCCAGCAGTCGGACTAGCGGAACCACAGATACGCAGTATTTT.

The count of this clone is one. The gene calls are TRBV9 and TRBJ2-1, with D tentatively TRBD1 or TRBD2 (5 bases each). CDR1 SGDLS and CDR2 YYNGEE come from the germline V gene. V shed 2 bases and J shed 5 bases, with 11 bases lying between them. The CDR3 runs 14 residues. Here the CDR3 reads CASSVGDRNNEQFF. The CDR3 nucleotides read TGTGCCAGCAGCGTGGGGGATAGGAACAATGAGCAGTTCTTC. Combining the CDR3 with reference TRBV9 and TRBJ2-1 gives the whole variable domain DSGVTQTPKHLITATGQRVTLRCSPRSGDLSVYWYQQSLDQGLQFLIQYYNGEERAKGNILERFSAQQFPDLHSELNLSSLELGDSALYFCASSVGDRNNEQFFGPGTRLTVL.

CDR3 sequence (DNA): TGTGCCAGCAGCTTGGGACAGGGAGCACAGACCCAGTACTTC. Amino acids: CASSLGQGAQTQYF. The chain recombines TRBV11-2 with TRBJ2-5; the match to TRBD1 covers 9 bases. The germline V gene has CDR1 SGHAT and CDR2 FQNNGV. The CDR3 has 14 amino acids. Trimming cost V 3 bases and J 6 bases; bases outside gene matches: 5.

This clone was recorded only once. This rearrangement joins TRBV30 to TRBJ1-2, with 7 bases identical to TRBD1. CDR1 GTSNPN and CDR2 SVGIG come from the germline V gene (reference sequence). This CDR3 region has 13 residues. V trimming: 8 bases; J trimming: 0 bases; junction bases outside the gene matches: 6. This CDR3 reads CATEGTANYGYTF. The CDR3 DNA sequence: TGTGCCACCGAAGGGACAGCTAACTATGGCTACACCTTC.